One sample yielded the 18 T cell receptor beta chains listed below, sequenced in a study of blood T cells in healthy people across ages. A J-beta primer mix and a sample-barcoded 5' primer were used in a second PCR of about 7 to 11 cycles. TCRdb reprocessed the 5' RACE reads via MiXCR and lists one record per CDR3 protein. The table includes hundreds of thousands of distinct CDR3 sequences, roughly 50% detected once. Sample: blood. Source of these receptors: a woman aged 55-70 years in good health.

This sequence joins TRBV7-9 and TRBJ1-6, with 7 bases lining up with TRBD1. CDR1 SEHNR and CDR2 FQNEAQ come from the germline V gene (reference sequence). The CDR3 sequence is 15 residues long. Losses at the gene ends were 5 bases for V and 7 bases for J; bases not matched to a gene: 8. The CDR3 sequence: CASSLMTGQNSPLHF. CDR3 bases: TGTGCCAGCAGCCTCATGACAGGGCAGAATTCACCCCTCCACTTT. The full variable domain, its missing parts supplied by reference TRBV7-9 and TRBJ1-6, is DTGVSQNPRHKITKRGQNVTFRCDPISEHNRLYWYRQTLGQGPEFLTYFQNEAQLEKSRLLSDRFSAERPKGSFSTLEIQRTEQGDSAMYLCASSLMTGQNSPLHFGNGTRLTVT.

J is TRBJ1-2 and V is TRBV20-1, with a possible D match to TRBD1 (6 bases). CDR3 size: 12 residues. The germline V gene encodes CDR1 DFQATT and CDR2 SNEGSKA (reference sequence). V was pared by 5 bases and J by 8 bases, with 15 bases between. The CDR3 reads CSALRGGYGYTF. In nucleotides, the CDR3 is TGCAGTGCTTTAAGGGGGGGCTACGGCTACACCTTC.

This clonotype was seen more than once but under ten times. The chain uses TRBV7-2 and TRBJ2-7; TRBD2 matches 14 bases. J lost 7 bases, V lost 6 bases, and 8 bases had no gene match. The CDR3 consists of 15 residues. CDR1 and CDR2 from the germline V gene are SGHTA and FQGNSA. CDR3 sequence: CASRPPGLAGVEQYF. The CDR3 DNA reads TGTGCCAGCAGGCCACCGGGACTAGCGGGAGTTGAGCAGTACTTC. Filled out from reference TRBV7-2 and TRBJ2-7, the complete variable domain reads GAGVSQSPSNKVTEKGKDVELRCDPISGHTALYWYRQSLGQGLEFLIYFQGNSAPDKSGLPSDRFSAERTGGSVSTLTIQRTQQEDSAVYLCASRPPGLAGVEQYFGPGTRLTVT.

The chain joins TRBV6-1 to TRBJ2-7; TRBD1 aligns across 9 bases. J lost 1 base, V lost 8 bases, and 18 bases had no gene match. Germline lookup yields CDR1 MNHNS and CDR2 SASEGT. The CDR3 sequence is 18 residues long. The CDR3 region has the DNA TGTGCCAGCGGCCGATCCGTCCCCAGACAGGGGGGGTCCTACGAGCAGTACTTC. It codes for CASGRSVPRQGGSYEQYF.

Here the CDR3 reads CATSDLQGSGNEQFF. In DNA, the CDR3 is TGTGCCACCAGTGACCTCCAGGGGAGTGGCAATGAGCAGTTCTTC. The chain uses TRBV24-1 and TRBJ2-1; tentatively, D is TRBD1 (6 bases). V was cut by 4 bases and J by 6 bases, with 15 bases left in between. CDR1 KGHDR and CDR2 SFDVKD come from the germline V gene. The CDR3 totals 15 residues.

This clonotype was picked up one time. This rearrangement joins TRBV7-9 to TRBJ1-4, with D maybe TRBD1 (6 bases). The germline gives CDR1 SEHNR, CDR2 FQNEAQ (reference sequence). Trimming stripped 4 bases from V and 8 bases from J, with 11 bases between. The CDR3 sequence is 13 residues long. The CDR3 DNA reads as TGTGCCAGCAGCTCCCGGGACATGGAAAAACTGTTTTTT. Translation: CASSSRDMEKLFF. The full variable domain, its missing parts supplied by reference TRBV7-9 and TRBJ1-4, is DTGVSQNPRHKITKRGQNVTFRCDPISEHNRLYWYRQTLGQGPEFLTYFQNEAQLEKSRLLSDRFSAERPKGSFSTLEIQRTEQGDSAMYLCASSSRDMEKLFFGSGTQLSVL.

This sequence joins TRBV29-1 and TRBJ2-7, with TRBD2 identical over 7 bases. This CDR3 comprises 13 residues. Germline V gene lookup returns CDR1 SQVTM and CDR2 ANQGSEA. With V trimmed by 7 bases and J by 2 bases, 8 bases remained unmatched. CDR3 residues: CSGEGGGAYEQYF. Written as DNA, the CDR3 is TGCAGCGGGGAGGGCGGGGGAGCCTACGAGCAGTACTTC.

This clonotype has just a few counts. The rearrangement joins TRBV29-1 to TRBJ2-3; 8 bases fit TRBD2. Germline assignment: CDR1 SQVTM and CDR2 ANQGSEA. The CDR3 contains 15 residues. Germline trimming cut 3 bases from V and 2 bases from J; bases unmatched to any gene: 7. CDR3 residues: CSVDGAGAPTDTQYF. The CDR3, as DNA: TGCAGCGTTGACGGAGCGGGAGCCCCCACAGATACGCAGTATTTT.

The chain uses TRBV6-4 and TRBJ2-7; 8 bases map to TRBD2. Trimming at V came to 8 bases and at J to 7 bases, leaving 10 bases not matched to a gene. There are 13 residues in the CDR3. The germline CDR1 and CDR2 sequences are MRHNA and SNTAGT. CDR3 amino acids: CASSAGVNNEQYF. The CDR3 coding sequence is TGTGCCAGCTCAGCGGGGGTGAATAATGAGCAGTACTTC.

This clonotype was seen a single time. The rearrangement joins TRBV5-1 to TRBJ2-5; TRBD2 matches at 7 bases. J gave up 4 bases and V 6 bases, and 18 bases lay outside the gene matches. This CDR3 is 17 amino acids long. CDR1 is SGHRS and CDR2 is YFSETQ in the germline V gene. The CDR3 region is CASNPGSGKSGVETQYF. The CDR3 DNA follows: TGCGCCAGCAATCCAGGCAGCGGAAAAAGCGGGGTAGAGACCCAGTACTTC. Drawing the rest from reference TRBV5-1 and TRBJ2-5, the complete variable domain is KAGVTQTPRYLIKTRGQQVTLSCSPISGHRSVSWYQQTPGQGLQFLFEYFSETQRNKGNFPGRFSGRQFSNSRSEMNVSTLELGDSALYLCASNPGSGKSGVETQYFGPGTRLLVL.

V and J are TRBV28 and TRBJ2-4; D perhaps matches TRBD1 (5 bases). The CDR3 runs to 15 residues. In germline, CDR1 is MDHEN, CDR2 SYDVKM. V shed 2 bases and J shed 0 bases, with 8 bases lying between them. The CDR3 region is CASSLEQGAKNIQYF. The CDR3 DNA sequence: TGTGCCAGCAGTTTAGAGCAGGGAGCCAAAAACATTCAGTACTTC.

This clonotype was observed a handful of times. The chain employs TRBV28 and TRBJ1-4, with 9 bases that match TRBD1. The V gene's germline CDR1 is MDHEN and CDR2 SYDVKM. This CDR3 region has 15 residues. The V segment lost 2 bases and the J segment 6 bases; nucleotides outside the gene matches: 4. The CDR3 DNA reads as TGTGCCAGCAGTTTACCCGGGACAGGGTATGAAAAACTGTTTTTT. It is translated as CASSLPGTGYEKLFF.

This clonotype was counted only a few times. The CDR3 region has the DNA TGCGCCAGCAGCTTGATGGGGTCATCCTCCTACGAGCAGTACTTC. Encoded protein: CASSLMGSSSYEQYF. The chain couples TRBV5-1 to TRBJ2-7; D is unclear. The germline V and J ends were trimmed by 1 base and 0 bases, with 11 bases remaining between them. The CDR3 totals 15 residues. Germline V gives CDR1 SGHRS, CDR2 YFSETQ.

The V call is TRBV15, the J call TRBJ2-5; weak D call: TRBD2 (6 bases). There are 14 residues in the CDR3. Germline CDR1 LNHNV, CDR2 YYDKDF (reference sequence). The V end was cut by 0 bases, the J end by 11 bases, with 16 bases between. CDR3 region: CATSRDVGSNEQYF. The CDR3 nucleotides are TGTGCCACCAGCAGAGATGTCGGGAGCAATGAGCAGTACTTC.

The chain combines TRBV7-9 with TRBJ2-5; D is ambiguous. V lost 5 bases and J lost 2, with 12 bases in between. Germline V gene lookup returns CDR1 SEHNR and CDR2 FQNEAQ (reference sequence). The CDR3 is made up of 14 amino acids. The CDR3 is CASSHPKEQETQYF. The CDR3 nucleotides are TGTGCCAGCAGCCACCCTAAGGAACAAGAGACCCAGTACTTC.

Details on this clonotype: Germline is not matched at one junction end, which may reflect a read error. The rearrangement links TRBV29-1 to TRBJ2-1, with TRBD2 as a possible D gene (5 bases). This CDR3 spans 16 amino acids. Germline CDR1 reads SQVTM; CDR2 reads ANQGSEA. DNA of the CDR3: TGCAGCGGGTTTACCGGAGGTGGGGTTTCCTACAATAAGCAGTTCTTC. This gives the protein CSGFTGGGVSYNKQFF.

This clonotype showed up just a few times. This sequence joins TRBV4-3 and TRBJ2-6; D is unclear. Germline assignment: CDR1 LGHNA and CDR2 YSLEER. Trimming took off 6 bases at V and 4 bases at J, with 13 bases between the two ends. The CDR3 is made up of 15 amino acids. CDR3 residues: CASSPSFSGANVLTF. CDR3 nucleotide sequence: TGCGCCAGCAGTCCCTCCTTTTCCGGGGCCAACGTCCTGACTTTC.

This clonotype was counted between two and nine times. Written as DNA, the CDR3 is TGTGCCAGCAGAATCTTCAAAGCTGATGAGCAGTTCTTC. It is translated as CASRIFKADEQFF. This chain joins TRBV6-5 and TRBJ2-1; no reliable D call. CDR1 is MNHEY, CDR2 SVGAGI, per germline. The CDR3 consists of 13 residues. The germline V and J ends were trimmed by 6 bases and 8 bases, with 14 bases remaining between them.